The 10 T cell receptor beta chains reported below all come from one sample, sequenced in a study of cytomegalovirus exposure and HLA in healthy donors. TCRdb's copy holds only in-frame clones and misses some; the assay was immunoSEQ multiplex PCR. The repertoire holds some 340,000 clones, roughly nine tenths seen once, with 1% to 1.5% in the top ten. The sequencing sample was made of PBMCs. The origin of the receptors is a woman aged 25 to 39 in good health and CMV-seropositive.

The chain combines TRBV6-1 with TRBJ1-3; 8 positions match TRBD1. Germline CDR1 MNHNS, CDR2 SASEGT. The CDR3 is 12 residues long. Trimming took 8 bases from V and 7 from J; bases not matched to a gene: 4. CDR3: CASQGARNTIYF. The CDR3 DNA reads TGTGCCAGCCAGGGGGCGAGGAACACCATATATTTT.

The J gene is TRBJ2-3, the V gene TRBV5-1, with no clear D. V shed 3 bases and J shed 6 bases, with 5 bases lying between them. Germline V lookup: CDR1 SGHRS, CDR2 YFSETQ. This CDR3 has 11 amino acids. The CDR3, as DNA: TGCGCCAGCAGCTGGACGGATACGCAGTATTTT. Protein product: CASSWTDTQYF.

The chain combines TRBV29-1 with TRBJ1-4; 10 bases agree with TRBD1. After removal of 4 bases from V and 0 bases from J, the junction contained 8 bases not matched to a gene. The CDR3 spans 17 residues. The germline V gene encodes CDR1 SQVTM and CDR2 ANQGSEA. CDR3 loop: CSVGGQGSSSTNEKLFF. The CDR3 nucleotides are TGCAGCGTTGGGGGACAGGGGTCAAGCTCAACTAATGAAAAACTGTTTTTT.

This clone has just a few counts. The V gene is TRBV9, the J gene TRBJ1-6; possibly TRBD1 for D (6 bases). Germline CDR1 SGDLS, CDR2 YYNGEE. Trimming took 3 bases from V and 10 from J, leaving 17 bases between them. This CDR3 comprises 15 residues. The chain's CDR3 is CASSERDNYPSPLHF. The CDR3 bases are TGTGCCAGCAGCGAAAGGGACAACTACCCATCACCCCTCCACTTT.

The chain combines TRBV15 with TRBJ1-1, with no clear D. CDR3 length equals 14 residues. The germline V and J ends were trimmed by 0 bases and 1 base, with 6 bases remaining between them. Germline-derived CDR1 and CDR2 are LNHNV and YYDKDF (reference sequence). CDR3 sequence reads: CATSRDWGNTEAFF. The CDR3 DNA is TGTGCCACCAGCAGAGATTGGGGGAACACTGAAGCTTTCTTT.

This sequence joins TRBV9 and TRBJ1-4, with a possible D match to TRBD1 (5 bases). The CDR3 is made up of 11 amino acids. From germline, CDR1 is SGDLS and CDR2 YYNGEE. V gave up 4 bases and J gave up 8 bases, with 6 bases separating them. This CDR3 is CASSRGEKLFF. The CDR3 DNA follows: TGTGCCAGCAGCAGGGGCGAAAAACTGTTTTTT.

The V call is TRBV11-2, the J call TRBJ2-2; 8 nucleotides match TRBD2. V was pared by 1 base and J by 6 bases, with 1 base of the junction left unmatched. Germline V lookup: CDR1 SGHAT, CDR2 FQNNGV. CDR3 length: 14 amino acids. The chain's CDR3 is CASSLGTSSGELFF. The CDR3 DNA sequence: TGTGCCAGCAGCTTAGGGACTAGCTCCGGGGAGCTGTTTTTT.

The chain employs TRBV13 and TRBJ2-7; D tentatively reads TRBD1 or TRBD2 (5 bases each). The CDR3 loop spans 15 amino acids. V dropped 5 bases and J dropped 3 bases, with 17 bases sitting between them. Germline values: CDR1 PRHDT, CDR2 FYEKMQ (reference sequence). CDR3 sequence: CASSGGTMKGYEQYF. CDR3 sequence (DNA): TGTGCCAGCAGCGGGGGAACTATGAAAGGCTACGAGCAGTACTTC.

CDR3 sequence (DNA): TGTGCCAGTAGTGTAATAGGAGAAGGAGGCTACACCTTC. It yields the protein CASSVIGEGGYTF. This chain joins TRBV19 and TRBJ1-2, with D hard to call. The germline V gene encodes CDR1 LNHDA and CDR2 SQIVND (reference sequence). The CDR3 is 13 amino acids. Trimming took 5 bases from V and 8 from J, leaving 15 bases between them.

The chain uses TRBV6-1 and TRBJ2-5, with 10 nucleotides matching TRBD2. V shed 2 bases, J shed 4 bases, and the junction held 4 bases outside the gene matches. CDR1 and CDR2 from the germline V gene are MNHNS and SASEGT. CDR3 length equals 15 residues. The CDR3 region has the DNA TGTGCCAGCAGTGAATCTCCTAGCGGGAGAGAGACCCAGTACTTC. Its protein product is CASSESPSGRETQYF.